A selection of T cell receptor beta chains follows, all from one sample in a study of tumor and adjacent non-tumor tissue in lung cancer. TCRdb analysed the multiplex PCR reads with MiXCR anew, one entry per CDR3 protein. The repertoire holds tens of thousands of distinct CDR3 sequences, approximately 63% seen once, with 20% in the top ten. Sequenced material: lung tumor tissue. All receptors come from a man between 45 and 60 years old with non-small cell lung cancer. Both conserved end residues are part of each CDR3. D genes are given only for firm matches. Where a row states a size, it is once, few, many or the class of an expanded clone; other rows omit it.

length	size	J	D	V	DNA	CDR3
15	-	TRBJ1-5	-	TRBV4-1	TGCGCCAACAGCCAAGCGGGCAGGGACAATCAGCCCCAACATTTT	CANSQAGRDNQPQHF
14	-	TRBJ2-1	-	TRBV7-9	TGTGCCAGCAGCTTAGTGGGACCTGGCAATGAGCAGTTCTTC	CASSLVGPGNEQFF
13	-	TRBJ1-6	-	TRBV2	TGTGCCAGCTTCGGAGAAGGAGATTCACCCCTCCACTTT	CASFGEGDSPLHF
16	-	TRBJ2-3	TRBD2	TRBV6-9	TGTGCCAGCAGTTCGCCCCAGCGGGGGGTGGGAGGTAGGCAGTATTTT	CASSSPQRGVGGRQYF
14	-	TRBJ1-6	TRBD1	TRBV20-1	TGCAGTGCCCAGGGGGCGGGGGGGAATTCACCCCTCCACTTT	CSAQGAGGNSPLHF
17	-	TRBJ2-3	TRBD2	TRBV11-3	TGTGCCAGCAGCCCTGGGACTAGCGGGGGGGTCGCAGATAAGCCGTATTTT	CASSPGTSGGVADKPYF
12	-	TRBJ1-2	TRBD1	TRBV29-1	TGCAGAGCAGACAGGGGTACCTACGGCTACACCTTT	CRADRGTYGYTF
15	-	TRBJ2-6	-	TRBV6-1	TGTGCCAACAGACGAAGGAGCTCTGGGGCCAACGTCATGACTTTC	CANRRRSSGANVMTF
16	many	TRBJ2-6	-	TRBV6-2/TRBV6-3	TGTGCCAGTTCCCGACCACAAGGCTCTGGGGCCAACGTCCTGACTTTC	CASSRPQGSGANVLTF
14	-	TRBJ1-2	-	TRBV6-6	TGTGGCAGCAGTGCTACTCGTGATACGGATGGCTACACCTTC	CGSSATRDTDGYTF
16	-	TRBJ2-2	-	TRBV5-1	TGCGCCAGCAGCTTATGGCTAGTGGAAAACACCGGGGAGCTGTTTTTT	CASSLWLVENTGELFF
16	-	TRBJ2-2	-	TRBV7-9	TGTGCCAACAGCTTACGGACGTTCGCGAACACCGGGGAGCTGTTTTTT	CANSLRTFANTGELFF
16	once	TRBJ1-5	-	TRBV20-1	TGCAGTGCTAGAGATCGGGGCAGGGGATCGCATCAGCCCCAGCATTTT	CSARDRGRGSHQPQHF
16	-	TRBJ2-6	-	TRBV4-2	TGTGCCAGCAGCCAATGGCCAGGGGTAGGGGCCAACGTCATGACTTTC	CASSQWPGVGANVMTF
14	-	TRBJ2-7	-	TRBV11-2	TGTGCCAGCAGCTTAGGCAGGGGAGTCTACGAGCAGTACTTC	CASSLGRGVYEQYF
14	-	TRBJ2-1	-	TRBV12-3/TRBV12-4	TGTGCCAGCAGTTCCAACCTCGGGGGGCATCAGCAGTTCTTC	CASSSNLGGHQQFF
14	once	TRBJ1-1	TRBD1	TRBV5-1	TGCGCCAGCAGCTTTACAGGGGCGAACACTGAAGCTCTCTTT	CASSFTGANTEALF
15	-	TRBJ1-1	-	TRBV11-2	TGTGCCAGCAGCTTTAATGGTGGGAAGAACACTGAAGCATTCTTT	CASSFNGGKNTEAFF
13	few	TRBJ2-7	-	TRBV20-1	TGCAGTGCTACCAGCGGAAACTCCTACGAGCAGTACTTC	CSATSGNSYEQYF
14	many	TRBJ2-3	TRBD2	TRBV6-5	TGTGCCAGCAGGAGTACGGGGGGAACAGATACGCAGTATTTT	CASRSTGGTDTQYF
17	-	TRBJ2-3	TRBD2	TRBV6-5	TGTGTCAGTAGTTACACCCGGGAGGGCGGGAGCACAGATACGCAGTATTTT	CVSSYTREGGSTDTQYF
16	-	TRBJ2-2	-	TRBV5-1	TGCGCCAGCAGCTTGGCCCCAGGGAGCGGCACCTGGGAGCTGTTTTTT	CASSLAPGSGTWELFF
17	once	TRBJ2-1	-	TRBV4-1	TGCGCCAGCAGCCTTTCGGAGATTGGAGGGGTACTAGATGAGCAGTTCTTC	CASSLSEIGGVLDEQFF
15	-	TRBJ1-2	-	TRBV7-9	TGTGCCAGCAGCTTAGATTTCGGACCAATCGGGGGCTACACCTTC	CASSLDFGPIGGYTF
15	many	TRBJ2-3	-	TRBV6-1	TGTGCCAGCAGACGGACTCAGACTAGCACAGATACGCAGTATTTT	CASRRTQTSTDTQYF
15	-	TRBJ2-1	-	TRBV20-1	TGCAGTGCTAGAGATCAAGGCCCATCCTACAATGAGCAGTTCTTC	CSARDQGPSYNEQFF
18	-	TRBJ2-1	TRBD2	TRBV11-3	TGTGCCAGCAGCTTACAAGTTTCGCGGCTAGCGGGGGGCAATGAGCAGTTCTTC	CASSLQVSRLAGGNEQFF
15	-	TRBJ2-7	TRBD1	TRBV11-3	TGTGCCGGCAGCTTAGGTGCGACAGGGGTCTACGATCAGTACTTC	CAGSLGATGVYDQYF
13	-	TRBJ1-2	-	TRBV6-5	TGTGCCAGCAGTCAAATATCAGGGACGTCTCACGCCTTC	CASSQISGTSHAF
13	-	TRBJ2-1	-	TRBV28	TGTGCCAGCATGGAGGGGTCCTACAATGAGCAGTTCTTC	CASMEGSYNEQFF
14	-	TRBJ1-4	-	TRBV28	TGTGCCAGCACCACCGGGACGGGGAAAGAAAAACTGTTTTTT	CASTTGTGKEKLFF